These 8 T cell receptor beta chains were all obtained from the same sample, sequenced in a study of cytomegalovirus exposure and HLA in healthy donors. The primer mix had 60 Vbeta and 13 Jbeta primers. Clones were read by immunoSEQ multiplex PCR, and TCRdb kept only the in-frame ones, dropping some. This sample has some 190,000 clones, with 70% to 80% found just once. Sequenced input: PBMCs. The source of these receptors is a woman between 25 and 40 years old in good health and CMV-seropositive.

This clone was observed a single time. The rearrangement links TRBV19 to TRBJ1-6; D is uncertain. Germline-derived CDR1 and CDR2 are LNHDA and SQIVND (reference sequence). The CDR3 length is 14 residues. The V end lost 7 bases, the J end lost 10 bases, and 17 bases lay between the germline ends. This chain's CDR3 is CASTETGFGSPLHF. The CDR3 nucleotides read TGTGCCAGTACCGAGACCGGGTTTGGCTCACCCCTCCACTTT. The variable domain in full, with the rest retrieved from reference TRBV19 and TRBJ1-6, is DGGITQSPKYLFRKEGQNVTLSCEQNLNHDAMYWYRQDPGQGLRLIYYSQIVNDFQKGDIAEGYSVSREKKESFPLTVTSAQKNPTAFYLCASTETGFGSPLHFGNGTRLTVT.

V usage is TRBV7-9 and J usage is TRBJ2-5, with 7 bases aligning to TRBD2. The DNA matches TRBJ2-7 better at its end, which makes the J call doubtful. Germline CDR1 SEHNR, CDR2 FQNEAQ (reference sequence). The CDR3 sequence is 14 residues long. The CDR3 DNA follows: TGTGCCAGCAGCTCGTCGGGGGGAAAATACGAGCAGTACTTC. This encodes CASSSSGGKYEQYF.

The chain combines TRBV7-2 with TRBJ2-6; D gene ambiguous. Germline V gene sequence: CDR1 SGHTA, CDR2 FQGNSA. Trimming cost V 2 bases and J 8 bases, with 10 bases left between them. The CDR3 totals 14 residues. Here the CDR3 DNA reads TGTGCCAGCAGCTTATCCCTCCCCCCCAACGTCCTGACTTTC. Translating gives CASSLSLPPNVLTF.

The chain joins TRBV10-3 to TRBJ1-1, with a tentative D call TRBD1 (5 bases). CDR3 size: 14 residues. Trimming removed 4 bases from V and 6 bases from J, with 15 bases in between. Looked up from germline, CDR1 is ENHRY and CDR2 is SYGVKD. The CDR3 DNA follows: TGTGCCATCAGTGGGATAGGGGTGGGGTCTGAAGCTTTCTTT. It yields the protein CAISGIGVGSEAFF.

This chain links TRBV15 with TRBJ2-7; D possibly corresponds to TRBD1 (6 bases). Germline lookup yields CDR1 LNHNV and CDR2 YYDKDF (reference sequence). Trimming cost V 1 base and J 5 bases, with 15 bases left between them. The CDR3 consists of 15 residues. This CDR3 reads CATSRVGTGPHEQYF. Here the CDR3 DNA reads TGTGCCACCAGCAGAGTGGGTACAGGGCCACACGAGCAGTACTTC.

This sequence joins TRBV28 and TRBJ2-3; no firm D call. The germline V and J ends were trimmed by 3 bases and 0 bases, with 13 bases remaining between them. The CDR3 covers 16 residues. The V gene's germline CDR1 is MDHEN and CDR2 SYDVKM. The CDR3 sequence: CASSFIFGASTDTQYF. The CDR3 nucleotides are TGTGCCAGCAGTTTCATTTTTGGAGCTAGCACAGATACGCAGTATTTT. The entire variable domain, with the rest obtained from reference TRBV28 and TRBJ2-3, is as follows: DVKVTQSSRYLVKRTGEKVFLECVQDMDHENMFWYRQDPGLGLRLIYFSYDVKMKEKGDIPEGYSVSREKKERFSLILESASTNQTSMYLCASSFIFGASTDTQYFGPGTRLTVL.

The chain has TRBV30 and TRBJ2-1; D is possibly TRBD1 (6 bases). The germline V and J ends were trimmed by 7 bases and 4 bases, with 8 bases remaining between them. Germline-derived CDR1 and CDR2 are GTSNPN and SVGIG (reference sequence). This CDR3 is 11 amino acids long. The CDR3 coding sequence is TGTGCCTCCGGACAGTACAATGAGCAGTTCTTC. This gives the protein CASGQYNEQFF.

As DNA, the CDR3 is TGTGCCAGCAGCGGCGGACAGTCCAGGGATGAAAAACTGTTTTTT. This gives the protein CASSGGQSRDEKLFF. V gene TRBV28 combines with J gene TRBJ1-4; TRBD1 might be the D (6 bases). Germline V gene lookup returns CDR1 MDHEN and CDR2 SYDVKM. V gave up 6 bases and J gave up 6 bases, with 17 bases separating them. The CDR3 spans 15 residues.